The T cell receptor beta chain described here comes from a study of T-cell reconstitution after alpha-beta-depleted transplantation in children. The CDR3 consists of 14 residues. V was pared by 5 bases and J by 3 bases, with 13 bases between. This clonotype was seen ten or more times. Its target is not known. Unique molecular identifiers featured in how the TCRbeta library was prepared. TCRdb analysed the PCR reads with MiXCR anew, one entry per CDR3 protein. The profile shows around 800,000 distinct CDR3 sequences, roughly 16% of them singletons. Study-level findings and limits: One year post-transplant, T-cell counts and diversity were largely derived from T cells produced anew.

Material: PBMCs, mostly from graft donor cells, obtained 360 days after TCRalphabeta/CD19-depleted stem cell transplant. This TCR was sampled from a male patient between 10 and 17 years old who had a stem cell transplant for acute lymphoblastic leukemia, so the T cells may come from the graft donor. This chain links TRBV12-3 or TRBV12-4 with TRBJ1-1; D is perhaps TRBD1 (5 bases). Here the CDR3 reads CASSDAGTYTEAFF. CDR3 DNA: TGTGCCAGCAGTGACGCCGGGACCTACACTGAAGCTTTCTTT.